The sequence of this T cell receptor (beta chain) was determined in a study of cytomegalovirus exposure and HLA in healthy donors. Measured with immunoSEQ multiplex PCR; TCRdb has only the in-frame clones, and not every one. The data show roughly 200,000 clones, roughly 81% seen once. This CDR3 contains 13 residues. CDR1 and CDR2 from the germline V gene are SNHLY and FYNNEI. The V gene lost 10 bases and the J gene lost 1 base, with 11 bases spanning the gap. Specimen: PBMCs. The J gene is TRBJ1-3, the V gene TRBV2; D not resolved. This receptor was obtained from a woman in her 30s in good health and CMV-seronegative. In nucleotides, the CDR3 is TGTGCCATTGGCGAGGCGTCTGGAAACACCATATATTTT. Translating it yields CAIGEASGNTIYF. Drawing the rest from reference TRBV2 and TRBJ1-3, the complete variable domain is EPEVTQTPSHQVTQMGQEVILRCVPISNHLYFYWYRQILGQKVEFLVSFYNNEISEKSEIFDDQFSVERPDGSNFTLKIRSTKLEDSAMYFCAIGEASGNTIYFGEGSWLTVV.